This T cell receptor (beta chain) is from a study of T cells in localized non-small cell lung cancer. Study outcomes and limitations: Adjacent lung was found to contain a median about 55 of the top 100 tumor clones.

Sequencing was performed with immunoSEQ multiplex PCR; in TCRdb, only in-frame clones are kept and a portion is missing. Of approximately 30,000 clones in the sample, about nine tenths were seen once. The sample holds a few counts of this clone. Its antigen remains unidentified. CDR3 size: 11 residues. Per the germline V gene, CDR1 is PRHDT and CDR2 is FYEKMQ (reference sequence). V shed 5 bases and J shed 0 bases, with 2 bases lying between them. The chain combines TRBV13 with TRBJ2-7; the D is unclear. The sequencing here drew on peripheral blood, taken before any cancer treatment. The receptor comes from a male donor aged 60 or over with stage III lung adenocarcinoma. Here the CDR3 DNA reads TGTGCCAGCAGCCACTCCTACGAGCAGTACTTC. This translates into CASSHSYEQYF.